Listed below are T cell receptor beta chains from one sample, sequenced in a study of vaccination and CD4 T cells after COVID-19. What these receptors recognize is not known. TCRdb ran MiXCR on the PCR reads and lists one entry per CDR3 protein. The sample contains around 5,000 distinct CDR3 sequences, 34% of which appear only once. Sequencing was performed on CD4+ T cells from blood, cultured in vitro, taken after SARS-CoV-2 vaccination. These receptors originate from a human donor who had recovered from COVID-19. Each CDR3 is given with its conserved first and last residue. D genes are given only for firm matches. Clone sizes are given selectively: once, few, many, or a class where the clone is expanded.

cdr3_aa	cdr3_nt	d_call	clone_size	j_call	v_call
CASSESGQEYEQYF	TGCGCCAGCAGTGAGTCGGGACAGGAGTACGAGCAGTACTTC	TRBD1	NA	TRBJ2-7	TRBV10-1
CASSPDFRDAAGAFF	TGTGCCAGTAGCCCAGATTTCCGGGACGCAGCCGGAGCTTTCTTT	NA	NA	TRBJ1-1	TRBV19
CASRQARTGSYEQYF	TGTGCCAGCAGACAAGCTCGGACTGGCTCCTACGAGCAGTACTTC	NA	NA	TRBJ2-7	TRBV7-8
CASSPAGQWNNQPQHF	TGTGCCAGCAGTCCGGCGGGGCAGTGGAACAATCAGCCCCAGCATTTT	NA	few	TRBJ1-5	TRBV28
CSVGTRASYEQYF	TGCAGCGTGGGAACCAGGGCATCCTACGAGCAGTACTTC	NA	NA	TRBJ2-7	TRBV29-1
CASNNRDRGEQYF	TGTGCCAGTAATAACAGGGATAGGGGAGAGCAGTACTTC	NA	NA	TRBJ2-5	TRBV19
CASSFTGNQPQHF	TGTGCCAGCAGCTTTACGGGGAATCAGCCCCAGCATTTT	NA	large	TRBJ1-5	TRBV7-9
CASSPGGGYSNQPQHF	TGTGCCAGCAGTCCAGGGGGGGGATATAGCAATCAGCCCCAGCATTTT	TRBD1	NA	TRBJ1-5	TRBV12-3/TRBV12-4
CASSSPGYNEQFF	TGTGCCAGCAGTTCCCCAGGGTACAATGAGCAGTTCTTC	NA	NA	TRBJ2-1	TRBV6-5
CASSEAQGREKLFF	TGTGCCAGCAGTGAAGCCCAGGGACGTGAAAAACTGTTTTTT	NA	NA	TRBJ1-4	TRBV6-1
CSARDLREGYTF	TGCAGTGCTAGAGATCTTAGGGAAGGCTACACCTTC	NA	medium-sized	TRBJ1-2	TRBV20-1
CSVDQDRAGYGYTF	TGCAGTGTTGACCAGGACAGGGCGGGTTATGGCTACACCTTC	TRBD1	NA	TRBJ1-2	TRBV20-1
CASSSGEGLGETQYF	TGTGCCAGCAGCTCGGGGGAGGGCTTGGGGGAGACCCAGTACTTC	TRBD2	NA	TRBJ2-5	TRBV5-4
CASSFQGSYGYTF	TGTGCCAGCAGCTTCCAGGGGTCCTATGGCTACACCTTC	NA	few	TRBJ1-2	TRBV5-4
CASSLFAIAGVADTQYF	TGCGCCAGCAGCTTGTTCGCTATAGCGGGAGTCGCAGATACGCAGTATTTT	TRBD2	NA	TRBJ2-3	TRBV5-1
CASRNSNQPQHF	TGTGCCAGCAGAAATAGCAATCAGCCCCAGCATTTT	NA	few	TRBJ1-5	TRBV6-2/TRBV6-3
CATTGSGANVLTF	TGTGCTACTACAGGCTCTGGGGCCAACGTCCTGACTTTC	NA	NA	TRBJ2-6	TRBV28
CSASGGPTQETQYF	TGCAGCGCCTCAGGGGGTCCCACTCAAGAGACCCAGTACTTC	TRBD1	few	TRBJ2-5	TRBV29-1
CAISPGMTSGYNEQFF	TGTGCCATCAGCCCCGGAATGACTAGCGGCTACAATGAGCAGTTCTTC	TRBD2	NA	TRBJ2-1	TRBV10-3
CASSLARSRPYEQYF	TGTGCCAGCAGCTTAGCGCGGAGCCGGCCCTACGAGCAGTACTTC	NA	few	TRBJ2-7	TRBV7-8
CASRKGTSDISYNEQFF	TGTGCCAGCAGAAAAGGGACTAGCGACATCTCCTACAATGAGCAGTTCTTC	TRBD2	NA	TRBJ2-1	TRBV11-2
CASSIGGGRDQPQHF	TGTGCCAGTAGTATAGGGGGGGGCAGAGATCAGCCCCAGCATTTT	NA	few	TRBJ1-5	TRBV19
CASSPVDTQYF	TGTGCCAGCAGCCCTGTGGATACGCAGTATTTT	NA	NA	TRBJ2-3	TRBV7-2